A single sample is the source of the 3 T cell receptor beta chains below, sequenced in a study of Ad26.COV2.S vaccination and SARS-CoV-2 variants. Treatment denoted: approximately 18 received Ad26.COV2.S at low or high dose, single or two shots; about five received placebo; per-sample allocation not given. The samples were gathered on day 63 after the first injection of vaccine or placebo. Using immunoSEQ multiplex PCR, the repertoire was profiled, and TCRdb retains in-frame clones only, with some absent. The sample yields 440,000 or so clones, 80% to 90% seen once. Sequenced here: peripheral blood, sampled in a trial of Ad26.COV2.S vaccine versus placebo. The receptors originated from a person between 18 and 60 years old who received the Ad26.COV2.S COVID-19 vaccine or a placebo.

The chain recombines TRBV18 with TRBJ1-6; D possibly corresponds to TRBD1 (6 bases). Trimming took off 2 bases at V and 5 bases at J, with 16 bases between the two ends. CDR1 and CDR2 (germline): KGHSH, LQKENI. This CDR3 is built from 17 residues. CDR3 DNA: TGTGCCAGCTCACCAAAGTCGGGGGCTACCAATAATTCACCCCTCCACTTT. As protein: CASSPKSGATNNSPLHF.

CDR3 protein: CASTASGSLSYEQYF. The CDR3, as DNA: TGTGCCAGCACGGCTAGCGGGAGCCTCTCCTACGAGCAGTACTTC. The chain couples TRBV28 to TRBJ2-7, with 10 bases lining up with TRBD2. Germline loops: CDR1 MDHEN, CDR2 SYDVKM. This CDR3 comprises 15 residues. Trimming cost V 7 bases and J 0 bases; bases outside gene matches: 6.

CDR3 region: CASSIPTGNSPLHF. CDR3 DNA: TGTGCCAGTAGTATACCAACAGGCAATTCACCCCTCCACTTT. V is TRBV19 and J is TRBJ1-6; tentative D call: TRBD1 (5 bases). Trimming shortened V by 2 bases and J by 7 bases, and 9 bases separated the two germline ends. Germline V gene data show CDR1 as LNHDA and CDR2 as SQIVND (reference sequence). The CDR3 contains 14 residues.